Reported below is one T cell receptor beta chain. The sample originates from a study of control samples from healthy donors and cancer patients. TCRdb's copy holds only in-frame clones and misses some; the assay was immunoSEQ multiplex PCR. The top ten hold around 2.8% of the sample, which has around 93,000 clones, roughly 92% seen once. The CDR3 totals 15 residues. Germline V gene lookup returns CDR1 SGDLS and CDR2 YYNGEE. J gave up 7 bases and V 0 bases, and 6 bases lay outside the gene matches. This TCR came from a human donor in good health. The donor label of this sample is uncertain. The chain employs TRBV9 and TRBJ2-7; 11 bases are a match to TRBD1. Sequenced: blood. The CDR3 region is CASSVAGQGAAEQYF. CDR3 sequence (DNA): TGTGCCAGCAGCGTAGCCGGACAGGGGGCTGCTGAGCAGTACTTC.